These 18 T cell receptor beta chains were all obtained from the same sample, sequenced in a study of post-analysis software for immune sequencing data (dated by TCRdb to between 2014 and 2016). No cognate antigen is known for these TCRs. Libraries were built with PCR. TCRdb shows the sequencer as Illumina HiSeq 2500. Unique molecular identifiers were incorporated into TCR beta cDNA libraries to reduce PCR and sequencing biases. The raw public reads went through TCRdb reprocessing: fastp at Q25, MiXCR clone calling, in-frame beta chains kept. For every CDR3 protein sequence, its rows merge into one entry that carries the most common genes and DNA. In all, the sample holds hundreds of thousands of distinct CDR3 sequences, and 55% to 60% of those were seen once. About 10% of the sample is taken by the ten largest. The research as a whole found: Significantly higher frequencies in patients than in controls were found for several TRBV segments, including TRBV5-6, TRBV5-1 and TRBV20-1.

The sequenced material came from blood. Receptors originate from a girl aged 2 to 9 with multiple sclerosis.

CDR3 in DNA: TGCGCCAGCAGCCCCGGGACAGTTGTGACCTCCTACGAGCAGTACTTC. Its translation: CASSPGTVVTSYEQYF. The chain uses TRBV5-1 and TRBJ2-7, with 7 bases that match TRBD1. Per germline, CDR1 SGHRS and CDR2 YFSETQ. The V and J ends lost 4 bases and 0 bases, in that order; junction bases with no gene match: 10. The CDR3 loop spans 16 amino acids.

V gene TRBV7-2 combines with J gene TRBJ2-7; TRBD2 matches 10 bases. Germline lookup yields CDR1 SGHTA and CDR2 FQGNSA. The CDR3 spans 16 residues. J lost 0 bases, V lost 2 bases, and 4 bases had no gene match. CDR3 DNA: TGTGCCAGCAGCTTAAGGGCTAGCGGGAGCTCCTACGAGCAGTACTTC. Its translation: CASSLRASGSSYEQYF.

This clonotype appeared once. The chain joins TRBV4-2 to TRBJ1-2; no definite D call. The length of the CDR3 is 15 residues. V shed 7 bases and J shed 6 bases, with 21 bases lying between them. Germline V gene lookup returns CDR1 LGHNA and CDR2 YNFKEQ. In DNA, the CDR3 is TGTGCCAGCAACCAGACCTGGGAGGGCGCAGATGGCTACACCTTC. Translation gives CASNQTWEGADGYTF.

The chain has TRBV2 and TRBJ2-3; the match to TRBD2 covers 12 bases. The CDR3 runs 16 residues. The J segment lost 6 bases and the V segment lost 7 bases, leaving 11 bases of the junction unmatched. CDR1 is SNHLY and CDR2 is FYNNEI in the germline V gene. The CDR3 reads CASNILAGGSKDTQYF. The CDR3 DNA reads TGTGCCAGCAACATACTAGCGGGAGGATCGAAGGATACGCAGTATTTT. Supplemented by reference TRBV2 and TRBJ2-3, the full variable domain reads EPEVTQTPSHQVTQMGQEVILRCVPISNHLYFYWYRQILGQKVEFLVSFYNNEISEKSEIFDDQFSVERPDGSNFTLKIRSTKLEDSAMYFCASNILAGGSKDTQYFGPGTRLTVL.

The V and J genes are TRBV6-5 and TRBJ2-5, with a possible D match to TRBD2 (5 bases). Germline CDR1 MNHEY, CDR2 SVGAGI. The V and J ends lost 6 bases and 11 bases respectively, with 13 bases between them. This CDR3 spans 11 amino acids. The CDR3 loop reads CASSTETIQYF. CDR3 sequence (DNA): TGTGCCAGCAGCACCGAGACTATTCAGTACTTC.

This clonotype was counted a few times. Here the CDR3 reads CASSVPGANVLTF. CDR3 sequence (DNA): TGTGCCAGCAGCGTACCTGGGGCCAACGTCCTGACTTTC. The chain links TRBV9 to TRBJ2-6; no reliable D call. Trimming cost V 1 base and J 2 bases, with 1 base left between them. The CDR3 length is 13 residues. The germline CDR1 and CDR2 sequences are SGDLS and YYNGEE.

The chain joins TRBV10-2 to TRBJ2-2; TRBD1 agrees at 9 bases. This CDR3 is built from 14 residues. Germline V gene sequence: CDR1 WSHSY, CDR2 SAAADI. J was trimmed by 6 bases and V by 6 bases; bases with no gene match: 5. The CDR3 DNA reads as TGCGCCAGCAGGGAACAGGGGGCGGCCGGGGAGCTGTTTTTT. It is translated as CASREQGAAGELFF.

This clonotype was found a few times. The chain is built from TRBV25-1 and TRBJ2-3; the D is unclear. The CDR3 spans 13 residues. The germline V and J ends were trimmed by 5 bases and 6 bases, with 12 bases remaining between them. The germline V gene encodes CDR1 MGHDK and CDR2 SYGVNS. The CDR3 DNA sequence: TGTGCCAGCAGTCTTTCCCTGCAGGATACGCAGTATTTT. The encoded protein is CASSLSLQDTQYF.

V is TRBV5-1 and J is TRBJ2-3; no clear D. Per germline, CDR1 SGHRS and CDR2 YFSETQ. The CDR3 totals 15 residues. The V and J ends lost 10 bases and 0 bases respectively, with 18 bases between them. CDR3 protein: CAGSIGGASTDTQYF. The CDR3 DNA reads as TGCGCCGGCTCTATCGGCGGAGCTAGCACAGATACGCAGTATTTT.

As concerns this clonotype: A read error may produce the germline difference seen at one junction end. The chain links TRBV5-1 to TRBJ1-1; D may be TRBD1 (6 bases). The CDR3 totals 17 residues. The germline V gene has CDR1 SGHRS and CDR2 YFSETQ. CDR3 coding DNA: TGCGCCGGCAGCTCACCGGGACAACTACAAGCCAGCACTGAAGCTTTCTTT. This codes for CAGSSPGQLQASTEAFF.

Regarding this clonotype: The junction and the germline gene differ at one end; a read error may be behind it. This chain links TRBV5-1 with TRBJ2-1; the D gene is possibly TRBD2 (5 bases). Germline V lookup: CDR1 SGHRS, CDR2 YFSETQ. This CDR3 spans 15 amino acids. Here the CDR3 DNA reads TGTGCCAGCAGCTCCGGACTGAGCTCCTACAATGAGCAGTTCTTC. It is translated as CASSSGLSSYNEQFF.

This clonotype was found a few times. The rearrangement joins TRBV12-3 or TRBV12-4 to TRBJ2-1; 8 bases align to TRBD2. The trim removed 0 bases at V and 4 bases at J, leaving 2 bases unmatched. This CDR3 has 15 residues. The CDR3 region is CASSLASGIYNEQFF. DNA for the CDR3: TGTGCCAGCAGTTTAGCTAGCGGGATATACAATGAGCAGTTCTTC.

The CDR3 sequence: CASSKREADTQYF. The CDR3 DNA is TGCGCCAGCAGTAAGCGGGAGGCAGATACGCAGTATTTT. The chain couples TRBV5-1 to TRBJ2-3, with 9 nucleotides matching TRBD2. Trimming took 5 bases from V and 4 from J; bases not matched to a gene: 2. Germline V CDR1 and CDR2: SGHRS, YFSETQ. The CDR3 contains 13 residues.

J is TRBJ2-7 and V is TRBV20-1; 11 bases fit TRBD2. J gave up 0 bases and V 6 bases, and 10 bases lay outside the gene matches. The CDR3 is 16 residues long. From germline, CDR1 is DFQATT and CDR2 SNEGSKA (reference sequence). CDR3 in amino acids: CSAVGTSGKISYEQYF. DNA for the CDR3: TGCAGTGCGGTGGGGACTAGCGGAAAGATCTCCTACGAGCAGTACTTC.

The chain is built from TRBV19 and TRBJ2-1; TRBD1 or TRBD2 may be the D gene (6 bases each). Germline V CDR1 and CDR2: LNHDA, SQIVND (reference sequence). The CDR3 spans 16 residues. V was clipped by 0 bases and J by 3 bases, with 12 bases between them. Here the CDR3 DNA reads TGTGCCAGTAGTATAGATCTGCGGGACATCTACAATGAGCAGTTCTTC. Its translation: CASSIDLRDIYNEQFF.

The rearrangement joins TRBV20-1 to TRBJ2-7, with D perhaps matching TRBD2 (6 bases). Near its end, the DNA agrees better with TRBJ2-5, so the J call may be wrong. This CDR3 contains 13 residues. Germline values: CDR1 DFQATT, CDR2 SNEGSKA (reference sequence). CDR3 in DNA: TGCAGTGCTAGAGGTCAGGGAGGAGAGACCCAGTACTTC. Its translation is CSARGQGGETQYF.

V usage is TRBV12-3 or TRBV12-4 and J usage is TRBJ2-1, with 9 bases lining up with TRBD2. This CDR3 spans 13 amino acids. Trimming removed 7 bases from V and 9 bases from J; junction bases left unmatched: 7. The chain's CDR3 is CASTTGLAGEQFF. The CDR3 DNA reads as TGTGCCAGCACCACGGGACTAGCCGGTGAGCAGTTCTTC.

The CDR3 spells CASSQTWEGADGYTF. The CDR3 DNA follows: TGTGCCAGCAGCCAGACCTGGGAGGGCGCAGATGGCTACACCTTC. This sequence joins TRBV4-2 and TRBJ1-2, with D uncertain. The ends were cut back, 3 bases at V and 6 bases at J, with 17 bases in the middle. Germline lookup yields CDR1 LGHNA and CDR2 YNFKEQ. The CDR3 is 15 residues long.